This T cell receptor (beta chain) was captured by sequencing in a study of T cell responses to AZD1222 COVID-19 vaccine. Whole-study context: Pooling of second doses given at about 4 or about 12 weeks was done. Overall study findings and caveats: Breadth and depth of Spike-specific TCRs rose after two AZD1222 doses.

As to this clone: Its specificity is not known.

Sequencing used immunoSEQ multiplex PCR; TCRdb keeps in-frame clones, though not all of them. This table has around 100,000 clones, around nine tenths appearing once. The CDR3 is 15 residues long. V gave up 3 bases and J gave up 4 bases; unmatched junction bases: 5. The germline gives CDR1 MNHNS, CDR2 SASEGT. The sample here was peripheral blood, taken on day 0 of AZD1222 vaccination. The clonotype originates from an adult in good health. The chain has TRBV6-1 and TRBJ1-3; 8 bases agree with TRBD1. CDR3 loop: CASSDGTGWGNTIYF. The CDR3 nucleotides are TGTGCCAGCAGTGACGGGACAGGATGGGGAAACACCATATATTTT.